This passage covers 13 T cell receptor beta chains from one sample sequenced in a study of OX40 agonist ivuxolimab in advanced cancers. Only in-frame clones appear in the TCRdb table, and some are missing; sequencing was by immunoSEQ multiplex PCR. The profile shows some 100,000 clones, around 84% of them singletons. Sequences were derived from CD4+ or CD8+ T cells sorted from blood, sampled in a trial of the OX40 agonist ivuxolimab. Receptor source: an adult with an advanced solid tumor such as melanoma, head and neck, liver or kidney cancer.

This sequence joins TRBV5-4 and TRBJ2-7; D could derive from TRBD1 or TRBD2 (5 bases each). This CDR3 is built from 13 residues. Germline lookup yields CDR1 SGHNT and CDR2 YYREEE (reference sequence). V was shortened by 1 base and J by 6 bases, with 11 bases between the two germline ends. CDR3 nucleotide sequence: TGTGCCAGCAGCTTGCAGGGTGGAGGCGAGCAGTACTTC. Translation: CASSLQGGGEQYF.

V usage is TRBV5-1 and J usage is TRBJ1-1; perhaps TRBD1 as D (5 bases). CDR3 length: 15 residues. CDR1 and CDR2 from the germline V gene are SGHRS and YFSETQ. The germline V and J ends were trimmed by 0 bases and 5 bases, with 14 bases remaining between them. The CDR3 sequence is CASSLALGGGTEAFF. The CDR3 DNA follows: TGCGCCAGCAGCTTGGCCTTGGGGGGAGGAACTGAAGCTTTCTTT.

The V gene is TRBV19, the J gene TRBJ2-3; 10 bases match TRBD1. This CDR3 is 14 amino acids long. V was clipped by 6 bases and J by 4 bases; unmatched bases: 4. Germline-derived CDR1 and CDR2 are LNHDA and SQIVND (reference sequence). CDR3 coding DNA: TGTGCCAGTAGGCCGGGACAGGGGTCAGATACGCAGTATTTT. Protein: CASRPGQGSDTQYF.

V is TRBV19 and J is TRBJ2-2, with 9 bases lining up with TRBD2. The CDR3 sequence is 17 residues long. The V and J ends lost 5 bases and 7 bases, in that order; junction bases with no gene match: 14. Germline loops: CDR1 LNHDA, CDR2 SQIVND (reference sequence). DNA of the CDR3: TGTGCCAGTAGTCGCTATGGCGGGAGGGCCTGGAACGGGGAGCTGTTTTTT. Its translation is CASSRYGGRAWNGELFF.

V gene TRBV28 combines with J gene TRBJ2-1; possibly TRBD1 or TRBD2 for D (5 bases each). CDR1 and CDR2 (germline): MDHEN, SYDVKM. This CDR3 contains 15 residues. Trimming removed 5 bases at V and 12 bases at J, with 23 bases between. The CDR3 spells CASSPPPGQGKVQFF. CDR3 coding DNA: TGTGCCAGCAGTCCTCCGCCGGGGCAGGGTAAGGTGCAGTTCTTC.

The CDR3 here is CASSLAGQSTDTQYF. CDR3 DNA sequence: TGCGCCAGCAGCTTGGCCGGACAGAGCACAGATACGCAGTATTTT. The gene calls are TRBV5-1 and TRBJ2-3, with D tentatively TRBD1 (6 bases). In germline, CDR1 is SGHRS, CDR2 YFSETQ. With 0 bases removed from V and 0 bases from J, the gap between germline ends came to 8 bases. The length of the CDR3 is 15 residues. The whole variable domain, remainder taken from reference TRBV5-1 and TRBJ2-3, is KAGVTQTPRYLIKTRGQQVTLSCSPISGHRSVSWYQQTPGQGLQFLFEYFSETQRNKGNFPGRFSGRQFSNSRSEMNVSTLELGDSALYLCASSLAGQSTDTQYFGPGTRLTVL.

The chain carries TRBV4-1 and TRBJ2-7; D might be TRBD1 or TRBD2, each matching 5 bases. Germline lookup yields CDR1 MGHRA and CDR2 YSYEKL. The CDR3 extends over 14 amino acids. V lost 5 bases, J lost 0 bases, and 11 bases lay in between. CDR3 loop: CASSGRDGSYEQYF. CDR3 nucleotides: TGCGCCAGCAGCGGCCGGGACGGCTCCTACGAGCAGTACTTC.

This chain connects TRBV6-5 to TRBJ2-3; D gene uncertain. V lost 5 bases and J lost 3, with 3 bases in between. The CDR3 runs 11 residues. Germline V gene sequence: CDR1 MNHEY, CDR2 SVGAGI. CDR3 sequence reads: CASSVTDTQYF. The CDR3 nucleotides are TGTGCCAGCAGTGTAACAGATACGCAGTATTTT.

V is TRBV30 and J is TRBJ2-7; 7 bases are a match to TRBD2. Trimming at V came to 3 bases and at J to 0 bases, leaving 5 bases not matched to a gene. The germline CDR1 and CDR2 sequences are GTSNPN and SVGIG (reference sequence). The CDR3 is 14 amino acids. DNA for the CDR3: TGTGCCTGGAGGGGGGGGTTTCACTCCTACGAGCAGTACTTC. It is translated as CAWRGGFHSYEQYF.

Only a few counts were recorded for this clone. CDR3 residues: CASSPVSGGNIQYF. The CDR3 coding sequence is TGCGCCAGCAGCCCAGTCTCGGGGGGAAACATTCAGTACTTC. The chain employs TRBV5-1 and TRBJ2-4, with 7 bases fitting TRBD2. This CDR3 is 14 amino acids long. V lost 4 bases and J lost 6; bases outside the gene matches: 7. From germline, CDR1 is SGHRS and CDR2 YFSETQ.

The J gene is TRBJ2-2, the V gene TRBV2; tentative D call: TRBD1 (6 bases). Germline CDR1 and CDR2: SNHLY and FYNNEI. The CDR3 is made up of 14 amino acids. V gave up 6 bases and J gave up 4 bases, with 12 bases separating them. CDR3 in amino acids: CASSLNRATGELFF. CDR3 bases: TGTGCCAGCAGCCTAAACAGGGCCACCGGGGAGCTGTTTTTT.

This chain's CDR3 is CASSFRDEQFF. As DNA, the CDR3 is TGTGCCAGCAGTTTTCGGGATGAGCAGTTCTTC. V gene TRBV27 combines with J gene TRBJ2-1; D is ambiguous. V dropped 3 bases and J dropped 8 bases, with 5 bases sitting between them. This CDR3 has 11 residues. Germline CDR1 and CDR2: MNHEY and SMNVEV (reference sequence).

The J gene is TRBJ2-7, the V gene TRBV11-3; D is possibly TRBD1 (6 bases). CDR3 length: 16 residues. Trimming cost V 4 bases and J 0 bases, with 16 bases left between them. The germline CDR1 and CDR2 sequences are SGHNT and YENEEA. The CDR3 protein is CASSSWGQTSSYEQYF. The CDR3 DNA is TGTGCCAGCAGCTCGTGGGGGCAGACGAGCTCCTACGAGCAGTACTTC.